What follows describes a single T cell receptor beta chain. This clone occurred once. The clone's antigen remains unknown. One base away there is no much larger clone; base qualities are not given. Repertoires were sampled repeatedly over the course of chemoradiotherapy so that clonal expansion in the tumor microenvironment could be followed. This sample was taken from a study of chemoradiotherapy in HPV16-positive cancers (dated by TCRdb to between 2021 and 2023). Regarding the study in general: Functional T-cell assays on cells from a couple of HPV16-positive patients defined candidate HPV-specific T-cell clones and common TCR motifs. Next, the candidate HPV-specific TCRs and motifs were followed in TCR repertoires from more than 70 patients with HPV-related cancers. The study asked whether T-cell immunity to the HPV oncoproteins E6 and E7 changes during chemoradiotherapy and whether this immunity affects survival. On the study overall, not on this receptor specifically: Expansion of candidate HPV-specific clones and E7-related TCR motifs was observed in the tumor microenvironment during treatment, whereas no such expansion was observed for non-HPV-specific T cells. The functional definition of HPV-specific T cells was derived from only a couple of HPV16-positive patients, and the survival association was reported for HPV16-positive patients. Among HPV16-positive patients, expansion of HPV-responsive T cells during chemoradiotherapy was associated with better recurrence-free survival.

The library was generated by the immunoSEQ multiplex PCR assay. As stored in TCRdb, this immuneACCESS dataset retains in-frame rearrangements with V and J assigned. A fraction of the clones does not appear; measured against another copy, unresolved V genes explain less than half of the discrepancy, and the remainder lacks a known reason. The sample profile shows roughly 30,000 clones; around 92% of them were found once. The ten top clones hold approximately 3.7% of the sample. The CDR3 spans 17 residues, from the cysteine through the phenylalanine. Only the CDR3 portion is preserved as DNA: 51 bases, with reading frame beginning at the first base. V gives up 2 bases and J gives up 6 bases, and the segment between their germline ends measures 22 bases. As encoded in the germline V gene, CDR1 is SGHRS while CDR2 is YFSETQ.

The sample consisted of blood, taken from a patient who underwent chemoradiotherapy. This TCR came from a human donor with HPV-associated anogenital cancer. Recombination joined TRBV5-1 with TRBJ2-3; TRBD1 could be the D gene, as 6 bases match. The DNA sequence is TGCGCCAGCAGCTTCCAGGGGCCCAAAAGTTTTCGGGATACGCAGTATTTT. Its protein reads: CASSFQGPKSFRDTQYF.